Listed below are T cell receptor beta chains from one sample, sequenced in a study of cytomegalovirus exposure and HLA in healthy donors. Here immunoSEQ multiplex PCR was the method, and the copy in TCRdb shows in-frame clones only, minus some. The table lists around 260,000 clones, about 80% of them singletons. Sequencing was performed on PBMCs. All receptors derive from a girl aged 2-9 years in good health and CMV-seronegative. CDR3s include the opening cysteine and the closing phenylalanine or tryptophan. A D gene is named only where the DNA matches it firmly. Clone size, where shown, is once, few, many, or a class for clones that have expanded.

size,J,length,V,D,DNA,CDR3
.,TRBJ2-2,16,TRBV9,.,TGTGCCAGCAGCGTAAATCCAGGGGTGCTCGCCGGGGAGCTGTTTTTT,CASSVNPGVLAGELFF
.,TRBJ2-1,14,TRBV6-1,.,TGTGCCAGCTCGCGGGGACGCTACTACAATGAGCAGTTCTTC,CASSRGRYYNEQFF
.,TRBJ2-2,17,TRBV5-1,TRBD2,TGCGCCAGCAGCCCTTCGGCAGCGGGGGCGAACACCGGGGAGCTGTTTTTT,CASSPSAAGANTGELFF
.,TRBJ2-7,13,TRBV7-6,.,TGTGCCAGCAGCTTTGGGCAGGCCTACGAGCAGTACTTC,CASSFGQAYEQYF
once,TRBJ1-5,15,TRBV19,.,TGTGCCAGTAGTATATTCCCACAGATAGATCAGCCCCAGCATTTT,CASSIFPQIDQPQHF
few,TRBJ2-7,15,TRBV27,.,TGTGCCGGCAGTCCCAAGGGGGGAGGGCCTTACGAGCAGTACTTC,CAGSPKGGGPYEQYF
.,TRBJ2-1,17,TRBV14,TRBD2,TGTGCCAGCAGCCCGCTATCGGCAGCGGGGGGACTCAATGAGCAGTTCTTC,CASSPLSAAGGLNEQFF
.,TRBJ2-7,16,TRBV10-2,.,TGCGCCAGCAGTGGGGGGCCGGACAAGGGAACCTACGAGCAGTACTTC,CASSGGPDKGTYEQYF
.,TRBJ2-2,14,TRBV12-5,TRBD2,TGTGCTAGTGGACTAGCGGGGGGAACCGGGGAGCTGTTTTTT,CASGLAGGTGELFF
.,TRBJ1-1,13,TRBV5-1,.,TGCGCCAGCAGCCTACTCTCGGGCACTGAAGCTTTCTTT,CASSLLSGTEAFF
.,TRBJ2-3,15,TRBV29-1,TRBD1,TGCAGCGTCCTACGCCGGGACAGGGAACCAGATACGCAGTATTTT,CSVLRRDREPDTQYF
.,TRBJ2-1,15,TRBV2,.,TGTGCCAGCAACCCTTTGAGGGCCTCCTACAATGAGCAGTTCTTC,CASNPLRASYNEQFF
.,TRBJ1-2,13,TRBV21-1,.,TGTGCCAGCAGCACCAGGACTATAGCTGGCTACACCTTC,CASSTRTIAGYTF
.,TRBJ2-7,14,TRBV13,TRBD1,TGTGCCAGCAGCTCCGGGACAGGGGTGTACGAGCAGTACTTC,CASSSGTGVYEQYF
.,TRBJ2-3,16,TRBV29-1,.,TGCAGCGTTGAAGATTTCGACAGGACTAGCACAGATACGCAGTATTTT,CSVEDFDRTSTDTQYF
.,TRBJ1-5,13,TRBV6-1,.,TGTGCCAGCAGTGAACGGGGGAATCAGCCCCAGCATTTT,CASSERGNQPQHF
.,TRBJ1-3,17,TRBV4-1,.,TGCGCCAGCAGCCAAGAGTCCCCCAGGAAGACTGGAAACACCATATATTTT,CASSQESPRKTGNTIYF
.,TRBJ1-1,14,TRBV29-1,.,TGCAGCGCTCGACTACAGGGATCCTATGCTGAAGCTTTCTTT,CSARLQGSYAEAFF
.,TRBJ2-5,15,TRBV28,TRBD1,TGTGCCAGCAGTTCCCGGGACAGGGACCTAGAGACCCAGTACTTC,CASSSRDRDLETQYF
.,TRBJ1-2,13,TRBV27,.,TGTGCCAGCAGTTTTTGGAGCAACTATGGCTACACCTTC,CASSFWSNYGYTF
.,TRBJ1-1,11,TRBV7-9,.,TGTGCCAGCGTCTTGAACACTGAAGCTTTCTTT,CASVLNTEAFF
.,TRBJ2-3,14,TRBV19,TRBD1,TGTGCCAGTAGTCCGACAGGGCGCACAGATACGCAGTATTTT,CASSPTGRTDTQYF
.,TRBJ2-6,17,TRBV5-6,.,TGTGCCAGCAGCTTGGATTGGGCACCGCCTGGGGCCAACGTCCTGACTTTC,CASSLDWAPPGANVLTF
.,TRBJ2-1,15,TRBV9,.,TGTGCCAGCAGCCCCCAGGGGGGCCCCTACAATGAGCAGTTCTTC,CASSPQGGPYNEQFF
few,TRBJ2-2,14,TRBV29-1,.,TGCAGCGTTGAGAATGACAGACCGACCGGGGAGCTGTTTTTT,CSVENDRPTGELFF
.,TRBJ1-2,15,TRBV7-9,.,TGTGCCAGCAGCCCCCCCCTTAAAGAGCCTTATGGCTACACCTTC,CASSPPLKEPYGYTF
few,TRBJ1-2,16,TRBV28,.,TGTGCCAGCAGTGCGGCCGTCGGGGGAGCTGTCTATGGCTACACCTTC,CASSAAVGGAVYGYTF
few,TRBJ1-1,13,TRBV14,.,TGTGCCAGCAGCCTACAGGTTAACACTGAAGCTTTCTTT,CASSLQVNTEAFF
.,TRBJ2-1,13,TRBV6-5,.,TGTGCCAGCAGTCCCCTAGGGGGTAATGAGCAGTTCTTC,CASSPLGGNEQFF
.,TRBJ1-5,12,TRBV30,.,TGTGCCTGGGGCACTACGGGATCGACCCAGCATTTT,CAWGTTGSTQHF
.,TRBJ2-4,16,TRBV6-6,TRBD1,TGTGCCAGCAGCCGGACAGGGAAGGGAGCCAAAAACATTCAGTACTTC,CASSRTGKGAKNIQYF
few,TRBJ2-1,15,TRBV5-1,.,TGCGCCAGCAGCTTGATGGGGGGGGCCCACAATGAGCAGTTCTTC,CASSLMGGAHNEQFF
once,TRBJ1-2,14,TRBV5-4,TRBD1,TGTGCCAGCAGCGACCGGGGTAGGGGGCACGGCTACACCTTC,CASSDRGRGHGYTF
.,TRBJ2-7,14,TRBV30,.,TGTGCCTGGAACCCGACGGGGAGCTCCTACGAGCAGTACTTC,CAWNPTGSSYEQYF
once,TRBJ2-7,14,TRBV5-1,TRBD1,TGCGCCAGCAGCACCGGGACAGGGCCCTACGAGCAGTACTTC,CASSTGTGPYEQYF
.,TRBJ2-1,15,TRBV7-2,TRBD2,TGTGCCAGCAACCTAGCGGGGCGTCTCTACAATGAGCAGTTCTTC,CASNLAGRLYNEQFF
.,TRBJ2-3,9,TRBV30,.,TGTGCCCTAGGAGATACGCAGTATTTT,CALGDTQYF
once,TRBJ2-7,13,TRBV30,.,TGTGCCTGGAGTTGGGACTCGTCGTACGAGCAGTACTTC,CAWSWDSSYEQYF
.,TRBJ2-1,14,TRBV6-5,.,TGTGCCAGCAGTTACGGCAGGGGAGACAATGAGCAGTTCTTC,CASSYGRGDNEQFF
.,TRBJ2-7,13,TRBV6-5,.,TGTGCCAGCAGAATCGGCTGGCGGGCCGAGCAGTACTTC,CASRIGWRAEQYF
.,TRBJ2-7,16,TRBV28,TRBD2,TGTGCCAGCCTAAACCCATCAGGACTAGCGGGGGACGAGCAGTACTTC,CASLNPSGLAGDEQYF
.,TRBJ1-1,14,TRBV28,.,TGTGCCAGCAGTTTCGGGGGGACGAACACTGAAGCTTTCTTT,CASSFGGTNTEAFF
.,TRBJ2-7,15,TRBV5-4,TRBD1,TGTGCCAGCAGCCAAACGGGACAGGGGACCTACGAGCAGTACTTC,CASSQTGQGTYEQYF